This T cell receptor (beta chain) was captured in a study of T cells in Graves' hyperthyroidism and ophthalmopathy. Study overall: It was at initial diagnosis, before any treatment, that peripheral blood was collected. Regarding the study as a whole: Model predictions of ophthalmopathy came a median approximately seven months before onset. Researchers found most expanded thyroid clonotypes above 0.001 in blood as well.

Subjects with ophthalmopathy showed a Clinical Activity Score no lower than 3, a NOSPECS grade no lower than 4, and a duration shorter than 3 months. The CDR3 is 18 residues long. Germline V gives CDR1 SGHNT, CDR2 YENEEA. Trimming took 2 bases from V and 3 from J; bases not matched to a gene: 15. Amplification of TCR beta CDR3 regions used RNA as the template. The HTBI primer set served for first-round RT-PCR of the TCR CDR3. TCRdb called the multiplex PCR reads again in MiXCR, with one record for every CDR3 protein. The profile shows hundreds of thousands of distinct CDR3 sequences, more than 12% of them singletons. For this clonotype: No antigen is known for it.

The TCR was taken from a woman aged 45-65 years with Graves' ophthalmopathy. The chain has TRBV11-3 and TRBJ2-7; 8 positions match TRBD2. Sequencing was performed on blood. The CDR3: CASSLSAGGLGRDYEQYF. The CDR3 region has the DNA TGTGCCAGCAGCTTATCGGCGGGAGGCCTAGGTAGGGACTACGAGCAGTACTTC.